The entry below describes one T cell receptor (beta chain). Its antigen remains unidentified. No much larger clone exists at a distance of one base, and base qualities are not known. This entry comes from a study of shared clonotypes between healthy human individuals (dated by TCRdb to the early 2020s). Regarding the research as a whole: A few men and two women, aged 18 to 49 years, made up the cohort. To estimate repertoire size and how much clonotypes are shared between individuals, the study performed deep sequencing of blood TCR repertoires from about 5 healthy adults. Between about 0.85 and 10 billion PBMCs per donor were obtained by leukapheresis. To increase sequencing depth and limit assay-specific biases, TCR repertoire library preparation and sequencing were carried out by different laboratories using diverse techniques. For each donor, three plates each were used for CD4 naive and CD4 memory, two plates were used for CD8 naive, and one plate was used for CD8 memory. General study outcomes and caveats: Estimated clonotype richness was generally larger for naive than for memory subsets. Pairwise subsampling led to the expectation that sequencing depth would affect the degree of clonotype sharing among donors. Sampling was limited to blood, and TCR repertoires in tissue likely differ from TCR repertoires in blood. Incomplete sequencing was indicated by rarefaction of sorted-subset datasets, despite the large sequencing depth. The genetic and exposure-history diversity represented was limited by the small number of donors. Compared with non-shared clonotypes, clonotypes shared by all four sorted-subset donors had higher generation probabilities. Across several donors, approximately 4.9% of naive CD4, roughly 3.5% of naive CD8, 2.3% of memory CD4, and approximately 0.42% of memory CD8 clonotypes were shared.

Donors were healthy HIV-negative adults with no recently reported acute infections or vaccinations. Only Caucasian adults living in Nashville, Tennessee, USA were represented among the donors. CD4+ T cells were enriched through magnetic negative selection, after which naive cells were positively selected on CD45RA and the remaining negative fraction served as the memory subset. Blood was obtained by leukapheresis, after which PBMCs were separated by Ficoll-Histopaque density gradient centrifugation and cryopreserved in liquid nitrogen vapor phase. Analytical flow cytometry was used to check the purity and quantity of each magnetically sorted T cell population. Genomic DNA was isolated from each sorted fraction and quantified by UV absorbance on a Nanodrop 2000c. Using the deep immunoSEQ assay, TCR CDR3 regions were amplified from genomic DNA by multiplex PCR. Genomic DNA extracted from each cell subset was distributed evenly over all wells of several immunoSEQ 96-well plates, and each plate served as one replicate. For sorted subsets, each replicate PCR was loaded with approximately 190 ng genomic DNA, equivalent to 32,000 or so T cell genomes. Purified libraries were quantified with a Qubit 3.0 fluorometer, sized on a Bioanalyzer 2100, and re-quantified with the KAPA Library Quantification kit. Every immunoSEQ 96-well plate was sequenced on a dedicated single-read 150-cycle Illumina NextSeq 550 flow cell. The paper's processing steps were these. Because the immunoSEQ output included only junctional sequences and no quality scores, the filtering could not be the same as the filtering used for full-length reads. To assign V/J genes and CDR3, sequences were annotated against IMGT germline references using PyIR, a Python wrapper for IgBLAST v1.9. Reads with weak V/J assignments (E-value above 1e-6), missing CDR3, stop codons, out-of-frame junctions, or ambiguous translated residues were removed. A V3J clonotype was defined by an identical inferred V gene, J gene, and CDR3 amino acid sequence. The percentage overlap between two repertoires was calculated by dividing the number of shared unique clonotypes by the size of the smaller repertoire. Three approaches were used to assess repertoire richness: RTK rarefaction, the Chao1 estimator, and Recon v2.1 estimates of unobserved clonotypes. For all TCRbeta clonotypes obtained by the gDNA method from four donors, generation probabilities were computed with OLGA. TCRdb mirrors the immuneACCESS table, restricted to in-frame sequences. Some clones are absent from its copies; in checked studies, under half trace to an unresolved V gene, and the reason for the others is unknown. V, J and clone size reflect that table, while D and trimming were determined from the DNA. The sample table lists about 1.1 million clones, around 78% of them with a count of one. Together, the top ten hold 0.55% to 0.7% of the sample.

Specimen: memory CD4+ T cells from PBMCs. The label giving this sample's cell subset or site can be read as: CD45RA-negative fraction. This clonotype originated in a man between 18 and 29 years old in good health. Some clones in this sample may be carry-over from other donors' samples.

The CDR3 in this case is CASSEFVRNTGELFF. The nucleotide sequence reads TGTGCCAGCAGTGAATTCGTCAGGAACACCGGGGAGCTGTTTTTT. Recombination linked TRBV25-1 to TRBJ2-2, with no confidently assigned D gene. The CDR3 runs 15 residues from the cysteine to the phenylalanine. Only the CDR3 DNA stays, 45 bases, in frame from base 1. CDR1 and CDR2, looked up from the germline V gene, are MGHDK and SYGVNS. V is pared back by 1 base and J by 1 base, with 7 bases lying between the germline termini.